The rows below give T cell receptor beta chains drawn from one sample of a study of vaccination effects on CD4 cells after COVID-19. Clones were read by immunoSEQ multiplex PCR, and TCRdb kept only the in-frame ones, dropping some. The sample holds 30,000 to 45,000 clones; less than 70% are singletons and the top ten take more than 13%. These receptors have no known antigen. Sample: CD4+ T cells from PBMCs cultured with HCoV-OC43 spike peptides, taken before COVID-19 vaccination. The receptor source for this set is a human donor who received a COVID-19 vaccine. CDR3s include the opening cysteine and the closing phenylalanine or tryptophan.

v_call	cdr3_aa
TRBV21-1	CASSKDCEGARQPQHF
TRBV5-1	CASSLRANLNTEAFF
TRBV4-1	CASSQGLRAGTSGNYGYTF
TRBV11-2	CASSLGAGGSTDTQYF
TRBV6-5	CASSDRDRGRAYTF
TRBV5-6	CASSKLGGQGTHGNEKLFF
TRBV11-2	CASSPNNRDRNQPYEQYF
TRBV5-1	CASSVQAGNTEAFF
TRBV6-5	CASSYSSALANYGYTF
TRBV4-1	CASSQEVLNEQFF
TRBV7-2	CASSLNRGGVKREQYF
TRBV4-1	CASSQGLAANEQFF
TRBV10-1	CASTREGSDTQYF
TRBV10-2	CASSEAYGSRYGYTF
TRBV6-1	CASSDHGNHYSYNSPLHF
TRBV29-1	CSVGEGNWGTQYF
TRBV10-3	CAIRGSGNTIYF
TRBV19	CASSIDAQGTHNEQFF
TRBV18	CASSPLYREYRYTF
TRBV4-1	CASSAQPVPETQYF
TRBV5-5	CASSAIVGTGATDTQYF
TRBV14	CASSQANYGYTF